This T cell receptor beta chain derives from a study of OX40 agonist ivuxolimab in advanced cancers. Generated by immunoSEQ multiplex PCR, the TCRdb table keeps only in-frame clones and is missing some. This sample yields about 150,000 clones, of which less than 95% are seen a single time; 0.95% to 1.4% belongs to the top ten. Germline-derived CDR1 and CDR2 are LGHNA and YSLEER. The CDR3 covers 13 residues. V dropped 4 bases and J dropped 5 bases, with 9 bases sitting between them. This sequence was found in an adult with an advanced solid tumor such as melanoma, head and neck, liver or kidney cancer. V is TRBV4-3 and J is TRBJ2-1; D gene unclear. The material was CD4+ or CD8+ T cells sorted from blood, obtained in a trial of the OX40 agonist ivuxolimab. The CDR3 nucleotides read TGCGCCAGCAGCCCGAGGCTTCACAATGAGCAGTTCTTC. Its translation is CASSPRLHNEQFF.